Detailed here is one T cell receptor (beta chain). Its binding antigen is unknown. No base-level quality is on record; no much larger clone is a single base apart. CDR1 SGHDT and CDR2 YYEEEE were looked up in the germline V gene. The CDR3, cysteine through phenylalanine, is 13 amino acids long. Of all the DNA, just the CDR3 is kept, 39 bases in frame from base 1. Trimming removed 1 base from V and 6 bases from J, leaving 8 bases between the germline ends. The library was obtained by the immunoSEQ multiplex PCR assay. For the multiplex PCR, a mixture combining 60 forward primers for TCR Vbeta segments and 13 reverse primers for TCR Jbeta segments was used. A multiplex PCR assay on genomic DNA amplified the CDR3 region of rearranged TCR beta genes. The amplified TCR beta libraries were sequenced on the Illumina HiSeq System as 87-base-pair reads. As for the original processing: In a later analysis, around 80 million unique TCR beta chains were counted across the roughly 610 repertoires, and roughly 11 million of these chains were shared by at least two donors. Raw reads were error-corrected and collapsed into unique sequences with a nearest-neighbor algorithm that merged closely related sequences to remove PCR and sequencing errors. V, D and J gene segments were assigned by aligning CDR3 sequences to IMGT reference sequences. Each retained sequence needed at least a six-nucleotide match to both a V gene segment and a J gene segment. Rearrangements were called productive when the CDR3 lacked stop codons and stayed in frame with V and J; all others were non-productive. Following IMGT convention, CDR3 was defined as the stretch from the second conserved V-encoded cysteine to the conserved J-encoded phenylalanine. The earlier analysis of 450 to 750 of the donors excluded any sequence lacking an unambiguous match to a single V gene segment. In an earlier analysis of several hundred of the donors, V segments were called functional above 56.7% productive rearrangements and were called segregating when the between-donor standard deviation exceeded 5%. A statistical classification framework was developed to diagnose cytomegalovirus status using the catalog of TCR beta chain sequences. In a later analysis, TCR nucleotide sequences were compared against IMGT/GENE-DB human TR gene sequences so that V and J genes could be assigned. A later analysis assigned CDR3 sequences and most-parsimonious VDJ recombination scenarios with the TCRdist pipeline. A later analysis defined each TCR beta chain by its CDR3 amino acid sequence plus V-gene family, and excluded reads lacking a unique V-gene family. As a way to deal with suspected cross-contamination and a sequencing artifact, a later analysis dropped approximately 570 nucleotide sequences that were highly shared and had low generation probability. For each public chain, a later analysis derived a clonal expansion index from normalized ranks of inferred template counts within each repertoire. Generation probabilities in a later analysis came from a VDJ recombination model fitted to out-of-frame rearrangements, and those results were checked against IGoR. In a later analysis, hypergeometric tests were used to score TCR-TCR, TCR-HLA and TCR-CMV co-occurrence, with a repertoire-size bias correction applied to TCR pairs. In a later analysis, false discovery rates were estimated by permuting HLA or CMV assignments 20 times. In a later analysis, co-occurring TCRs were grouped with DBSCAN, and TCRdist sequence similarity was added when clustering was performed within HLA-allele-positive subsets. Repertoires with fewer than 30,000 or more than 120,000 public chains, plus five repertoires with anomalous nucleotide sharing, were excluded from co-occurrence clustering. Sourced from immuneACCESS, this table was stored by TCRdb with only in-frame sequences that have V and J called. A share of the clones is absent; for the studies checked, an unresolved V gene accounts for under half, and the remainder has no known explanation. The V and J calls and clone size were taken over from that table, and D and trimming were inferred from the DNA. The sample table records roughly 140,000 clones; 70% to 75% of these occur just once. The ten largest clonotypes hold under 15% of the sample.

The data are from a study of cytomegalovirus exposure and HLA in healthy donors (dated by TCRdb to about 2017). Regarding the research as a whole: According to an earlier analysis of 550 to 700 of the donors, about 190 million T cells yielded 117 million unique TCR beta sequences and less than 300 Gb of sequence data. On average, around 200,000 unique TCR beta nucleotide sequences were sequenced per donor among 300 to 500 genotyped donors of the cohort, with roughly 19% of those sequences being non-productive. Genome-wide SNP genotypes for about 65% of the roughly 700 donors were used in a later genetic analysis, which treated that subset as a discovery cohort. Of the 300 to 450 genotyped donors, less than 90% were placed in the genetic ancestry cluster associated with self-reported Caucasian donors. The study aimed to test whether signatures of past pathogen exposure could be identified by cataloging public T cell receptors. To predict cytomegalovirus infection status, the study brought together high-throughput TCR immunosequencing, statistical association of individual TCRs with disease status, and machine learning. Because of strong linkage in the cohort, five DR-DQ haplotypes were treated as single units for association and clustering. In an earlier analysis of over 550 of the donors, high-throughput TCR beta sequencing was used to judge whether each TCR beta V gene segment behaved as functional or pseudogenic. Typing coverage varied by locus: roughly 629-640 donors for A, B, C, DRB1 and DQB1; approximately 500 for DQA1; about 590 for DPA1; approximately 450 for DPB1. A separate validation cohort of over a hundred different subjects was used in addition to the 666-subject first cohort. Both class I and class II loci were covered by HLA typing, at four-digit resolution. A later analysis re-analyzed previously published TCR beta repertoires from about 730 donors and added high-resolution HLA genotyping to study TCR occurrence patterns. Donor age, sex, ethnicity and CMV serostatus were collected together with the repertoire data. Roughly 300 gigabases of sequencing data and tens of millions of unique TCR sequences made up an early release that covered 500 to 700 HLA-typed donors. Every repertoire in the discovery cohort had been generated on one and the same sequencing platform. The later analysis used no new phenotypic data to find candidate immune exposures, relying instead on TCR beta sequences and their occurrence across donors. Using immunosequencing, the study profiled T cell repertoires from 500 to 800 subjects and related those repertoires to cytomegalovirus serostatus.

In total, about 650 healthy bone marrow donors made up the cohort. At the time of sampling, every cohort member was nominally healthy, though immune exposures that went unrecorded were likely present. Of the 690 or so cohort members, 250 to 300 had a positive CMV serostatus and 350 to 450 had a negative one, while no CMV serostatus was recorded for the donor. A peripheral blood sample was collected from each donor, and TCR beta sequencing was performed on peripheral blood mononuclear cells. The Qiagen DNeasy Blood Extraction Kit was used to extract genomic DNA from the blood cell samples. Findings and caveats that apply to the study as a whole: Linkage disequilibrium might explain the correlated functional status among segregating V segments, but an unknown experimental factor could not be excluded. A further reported finding was that TCR beta sequences accurately predicted the HLA-A and HLA-B alleles for most subjects in the first cohort. Compared with the roughly 720-donor mean, donors in an Asian-associated ancestry cluster had fewer N-insertions in productive TCRs, according to a later genetic analysis. This cohort had only TCR beta chains sequenced, and the lack of alpha or paired-chain data limited which features could be detected. The presence/absence analyses assumed that sequencing depth was roughly uniform across donors, and that assumption may not be true. A later genetic analysis associated a missense DCLRE1C variant with V-gene and J-gene trimming of TCR beta chains, and an independent cohort replicated the association. In vitro tests confirmed that a few of the cytomegalovirus-associated TCR beta chains recognize cytomegalovirus antigens. A later analysis found that TCR association rates varied across HLA loci, with DRB1 alleles showing the most associated TCRs and HLA-C alleles the fewest. Most TCR sequences were observed very rarely across donors, whereas some public TCRs were present in many individuals. Because HLA typing was unavailable for some donors at each locus, only the typed subset was used in association tests. Cytomegalovirus status was reported to be diagnosed by the classifier with high specificity and sensitivity in both the original and validation cohorts. At a false discovery rate of 0.05, a later analysis linked 16,000 or so TCR beta sequences to specific HLA alleles. The only immune exposure information available for the cohort was CMV serostatus. Because counts were too low, seventeen rarely observed V segments, including chromosome 9 orphons, were excluded from the earlier analysis of around 590 of the donors. According to the authors, the approach could potentially be generalized to other disease states and immunological phenotypes. Compared with equally common non-associated chains, HLA-associated TCR beta chains in a later analysis were more clonally expanded and had lower generation probabilities. The study gave a list of over 150 TCR beta chains associated with cytomegalovirus. A later analysis found that most CMV-associated TCR beta chains appeared HLA-restricted, with HLA associations seemingly driven largely by CMV exposure. When HLA alleles, especially DR and DQ, strongly co-occurred, TCR associations were difficult to assign to individual alleles. A cluster of highly shared sequence variants was judged likely to be a technical artifact of the sequencing pipeline. In a later analysis, several top co-occurrence clusters were reported to appear linked to parvovirus B19, influenza, CMV and Epstein-Barr virus. Some IMGT-functional V segments, including TRBV6-2 and TRBV6-3, could not be told apart with the 87-base-pair reads, so those segments were excluded. In an earlier analysis of about 550 of the donors, most TCR beta V segments were observed in productive rearrangements about 87% or about 30% of the time, broadly matching IMGT annotations.

The receptor was derived from a human donor in good health. The sequencing sample was made of PBMCs. This chain is built from TRBV5-6 and TRBJ2-4, with TRBD2 tentatively as D gene (6 bases match). The CDR3 protein: CASSLSGGNIQYF. The DNA reads as follows: TGTGCCAGCAGCTTGTCCGGGGGAAACATTCAGTACTTC.